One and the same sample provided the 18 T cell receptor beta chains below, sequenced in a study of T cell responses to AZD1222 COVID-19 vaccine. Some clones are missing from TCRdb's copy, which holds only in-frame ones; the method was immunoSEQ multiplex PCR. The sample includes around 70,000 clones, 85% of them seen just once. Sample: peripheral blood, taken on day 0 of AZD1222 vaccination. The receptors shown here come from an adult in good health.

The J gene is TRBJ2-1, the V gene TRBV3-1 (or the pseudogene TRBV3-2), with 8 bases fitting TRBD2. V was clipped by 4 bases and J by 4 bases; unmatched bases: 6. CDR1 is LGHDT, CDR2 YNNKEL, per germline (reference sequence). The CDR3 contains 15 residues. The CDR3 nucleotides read TGTGCCAGCAGCCGCGGACTAGCCGGATACAATGAGCAGTTCTTC. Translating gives CASSRGLAGYNEQFF.

The CDR3 here is CASKNQPGRQETQYF. The DNA of the CDR3 is TGCGCCAGCAAGAATCAGCCAGGGCGCCAAGAGACCCAGTACTTC. The chain links TRBV5-1 to TRBJ2-5; D is possibly TRBD1 (5 bases). Trimming shortened V by 6 bases and J by 1 base, and 16 bases separated the two germline ends. Germline V gene data show CDR1 as SGHRS and CDR2 as YFSETQ. The CDR3 covers 15 residues.

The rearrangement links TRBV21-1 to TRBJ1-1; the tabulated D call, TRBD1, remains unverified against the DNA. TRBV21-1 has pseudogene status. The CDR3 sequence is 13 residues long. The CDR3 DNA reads TGTGCCAGCACGGCCAGGTATCACACTGAAGCTTTCTTT. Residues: CASTARYHTEAFF.

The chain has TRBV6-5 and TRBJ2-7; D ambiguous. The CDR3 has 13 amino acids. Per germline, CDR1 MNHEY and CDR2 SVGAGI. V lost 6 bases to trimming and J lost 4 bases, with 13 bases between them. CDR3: CASRPRGVYEQYF. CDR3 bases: TGTGCCAGCAGACCCCGAGGAGTATACGAGCAGTACTTC.

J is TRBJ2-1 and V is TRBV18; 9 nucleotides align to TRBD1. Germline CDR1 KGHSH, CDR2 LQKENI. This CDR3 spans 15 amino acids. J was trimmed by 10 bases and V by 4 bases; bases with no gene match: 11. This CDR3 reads CASSLRTGVFLEQFF. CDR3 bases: TGTGCCAGCTCACTCCGGACAGGGGTGTTTTTAGAGCAGTTCTTC.

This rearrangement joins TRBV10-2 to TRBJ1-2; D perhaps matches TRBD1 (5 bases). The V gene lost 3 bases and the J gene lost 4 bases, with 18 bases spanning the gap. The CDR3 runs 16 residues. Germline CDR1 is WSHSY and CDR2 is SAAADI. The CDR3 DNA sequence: TGCGCCAGCAGTGACTGGCAGGCCGCAGGGAGCTATGGCTACACCTTC. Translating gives CASSDWQAAGSYGYTF.

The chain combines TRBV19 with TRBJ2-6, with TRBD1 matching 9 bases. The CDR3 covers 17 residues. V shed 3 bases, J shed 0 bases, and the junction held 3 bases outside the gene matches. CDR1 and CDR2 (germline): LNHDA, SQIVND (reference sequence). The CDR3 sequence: CASSIVTGGSGANVLTF. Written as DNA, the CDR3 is TGTGCCAGTAGTATTGTGACAGGGGGCTCTGGGGCCAACGTCCTGACTTTC.

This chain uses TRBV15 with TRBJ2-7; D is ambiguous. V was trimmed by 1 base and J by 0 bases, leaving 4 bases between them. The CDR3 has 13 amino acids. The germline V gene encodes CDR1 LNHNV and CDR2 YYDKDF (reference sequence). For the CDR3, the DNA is TGTGCCACCAGCAGAGGCGGCTCCTACGAGCAGTACTTC. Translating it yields CATSRGGSYEQYF.

As DNA, the CDR3 is TGTGCCAGCAGCTTAGAAGGTGTTGGCACAGATACGCAGTATTTT. This translates into CASSLEGVGTDTQYF. The genes are TRBV11-2 and TRBJ2-3; D gene ambiguous. V was clipped by 0 bases and J by 1 base, with 8 bases between them. Germline V gives CDR1 SGHAT, CDR2 FQNNGV. This CDR3 spans 15 amino acids.

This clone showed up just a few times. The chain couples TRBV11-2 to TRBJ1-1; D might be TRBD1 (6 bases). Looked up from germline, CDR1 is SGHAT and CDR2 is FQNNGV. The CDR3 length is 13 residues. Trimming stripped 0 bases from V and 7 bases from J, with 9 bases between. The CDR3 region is CASSLEGRGEAFF. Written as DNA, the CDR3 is TGTGCCAGCAGCTTAGAGGGCAGGGGTGAAGCTTTCTTT.

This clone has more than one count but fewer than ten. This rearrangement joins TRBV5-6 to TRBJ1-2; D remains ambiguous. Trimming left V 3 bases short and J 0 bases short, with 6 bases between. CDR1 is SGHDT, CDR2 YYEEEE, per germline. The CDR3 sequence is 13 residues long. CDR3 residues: CASSSITNYGYTF. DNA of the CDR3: TGTGCCAGCAGCTCCATAACTAACTATGGCTACACCTTC.

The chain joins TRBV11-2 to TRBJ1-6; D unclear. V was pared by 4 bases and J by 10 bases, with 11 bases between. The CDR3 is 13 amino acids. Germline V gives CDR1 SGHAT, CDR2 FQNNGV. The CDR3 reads CASSYDIYSPLHF. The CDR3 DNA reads TGTGCCAGCAGCTACGACATATACTCACCCCTCCACTTT. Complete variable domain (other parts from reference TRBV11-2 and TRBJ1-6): EAGVAQSPRYKIIEKRQSVAFWCNPISGHATLYWYQQILGQGPKLLIQFQNNGVVDDSQLPKDRFSAERLKGVDSTLKIQPAKLEDSAVYLCASSYDIYSPLHFGNGTRLTVT.

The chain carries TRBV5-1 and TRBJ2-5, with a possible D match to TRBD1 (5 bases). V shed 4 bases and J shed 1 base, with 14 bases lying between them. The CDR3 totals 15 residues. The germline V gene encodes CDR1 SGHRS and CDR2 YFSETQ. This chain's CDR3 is CASSPAKGLQETQYF. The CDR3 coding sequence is TGCGCCAGCAGCCCCGCCAAGGGGCTCCAAGAGACCCAGTACTTC. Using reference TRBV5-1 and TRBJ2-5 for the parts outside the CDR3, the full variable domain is KAGVTQTPRYLIKTRGQQVTLSCSPISGHRSVSWYQQTPGQGLQFLFEYFSETQRNKGNFPGRFSGRQFSNSRSEMNVSTLELGDSALYLCASSPAKGLQETQYFGPGTRLLVL.

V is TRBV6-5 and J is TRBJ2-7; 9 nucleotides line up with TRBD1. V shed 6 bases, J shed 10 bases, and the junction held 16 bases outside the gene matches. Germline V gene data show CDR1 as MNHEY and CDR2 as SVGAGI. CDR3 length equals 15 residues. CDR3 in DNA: TGTGCCAGCAGCCCCGCGGGACAGGGATCCGATAGTCAGTACTTC. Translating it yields CASSPAGQGSDSQYF.

In nucleotides, the CDR3 is TGTGCCAGCAGGCGAGGGATGGGAGACGATGAGCAGTTCTTC. This gives the protein CASRRGMGDDEQFF. The V call is TRBV2, the J call TRBJ2-1; maybe TRBD2 (5 bases). V lost 6 bases, J lost 8 bases, and 17 bases lay in between. Germline V gene lookup returns CDR1 SNHLY and CDR2 FYNNEI. This CDR3 is 14 amino acids long.

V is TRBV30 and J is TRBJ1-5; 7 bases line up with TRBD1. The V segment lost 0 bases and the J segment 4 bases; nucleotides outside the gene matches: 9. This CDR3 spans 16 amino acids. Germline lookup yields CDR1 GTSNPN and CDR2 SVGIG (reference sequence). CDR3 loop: CAWSVHGGGGNQPQHF. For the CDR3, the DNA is TGTGCCTGGAGTGTACATGGAGGGGGCGGGAATCAGCCCCAGCATTTT.

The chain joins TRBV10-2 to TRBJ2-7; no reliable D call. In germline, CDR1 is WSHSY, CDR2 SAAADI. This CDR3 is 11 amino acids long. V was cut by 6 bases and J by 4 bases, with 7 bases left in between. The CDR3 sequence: CASRDGYEQYF. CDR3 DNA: TGCGCCAGCAGGGACGGTTACGAGCAGTACTTC.

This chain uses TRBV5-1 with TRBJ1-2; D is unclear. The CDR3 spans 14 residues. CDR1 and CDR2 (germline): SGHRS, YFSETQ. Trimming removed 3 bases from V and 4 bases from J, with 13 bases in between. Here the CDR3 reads CASSSGDTVYGYTF. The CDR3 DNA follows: TGCGCCAGCAGCTCGGGAGACACGGTCTATGGCTACACCTTC.